This TCR beta chain was sequenced during a study of beta chain features in type 1 diabetes. This clone was found a few times. The antigen remains undetermined. Each of the CD4+ naive, central memory, regulatory and stem cell-like memory populations was sorted via CD45RO/CCR7/CD25/CD127/CD95/CD27. Since all of the isolated RNA was reverse transcribed, expressed TCRB transcripts were what got sequenced. Profiled with immunoSEQ multiplex PCR; TCRdb holds only in-frame clones, not every one. This repertoire shows around 140,000 clones, roughly 10% found once; its top ten account for 0.7% to 0.85%. Study conclusions and caveats: Fewer insertions but more deletions were seen at VDJ junctions in type 1 diabetes patients. Researchers report that Type 1 diabetes patients had moderately but significantly shorter TCRB CDR3s across all four CD4+ subsets. With patients and controls alike, PCR might favor shorter templates to an equal degree. Highly expressing activated T cells could be over-counted with a cDNA template.

The sequence came from a man between 25 and 39 years old with type 1 diabetes. Sequencing was performed on central memory CD4+ T cells from blood.

CDR3 nucleotide sequence: TGCGCCAGCAGGAGAGATAACTATGGCTACACCTTC. Translation: CASRRDNYGYTF. The J gene is TRBJ1-2, the V gene TRBV5-1; D remains unclear. V was clipped by 5 bases and J by 1 base, with 6 bases between them. The length of the CDR3 is 12 residues. CDR1 and CDR2 (germline): SGHRS, YFSETQ.